Listed below are T cell receptor beta chains from one sample, sequenced in a study of blood T cell repertoires in COVID-19. The method was immunoSEQ multiplex PCR; TCRdb's version includes in-frame clones alone and lacks a portion of them. In the table there are more than 110,000 clones, around nine tenths of which are singletons. The source material was peripheral blood. These receptors originate from a man aged 45-60 years with active or convalescent COVID-19. The CDR3 runs from the conserved cysteine through the conserved F or W. The D gene is left open where the match is weak. Where a row states a size, it is once, few, many or the class of an expanded clone; other rows omit it.

TRBD1 15 - TRBJ2-7 TRBV27 TGTGCCAGCAGTAACGCCGGGACAGGGGTCTACGAGCAGTACTTC CASSNAGTGVYEQYF
- 15 few TRBJ2-1 TRBV9 TGTGCCAGCAGCCCCGGCGGTGGCAGAAACAATGAGCAGTTCTTC CASSPGGGRNNEQFF
TRBD2 20 - TRBJ2-1 TRBV20-1 TGCAGTGCTAGTCTAAAACCGGGACTAGCGGGAGGGCTCTCCTACAATGAGCAGTTCTTC CSASLKPGLAGGLSYNEQFF
- 14 - TRBJ1-5 TRBV5-1 TGCGCCAGCAGCTTGGCGAGGGGCAATCAGCCCCAGCATTTT CASSLARGNQPQHF
- 14 - TRBJ2-7 TRBV19 TGTGCCAGTAGTATCCCCGGGAGTCGTTCCGCCCAGTACTTC CASSIPGSRSAQYF
TRBD1 15 - TRBJ2-5 TRBV7-8 TGTGCCAGCAGCACCCCGGGACAGGGTATCCAGACCCAGTACTTC CASSTPGQGIQTQYF
TRBD1 14 - TRBJ2-1 TRBV6-6 TGTGCCAGCAGCCGGGACAGGGGTTGGGGTGAGCAGTTCTTC CASSRDRGWGEQFF
- 12 - TRBJ1-5 TRBV19 TGTGCCAGTATAGGAGGACAGAGAATACAGCATTTT CASIGGQRIQHF
- 13 - TRBJ2-7 TRBV6-5 TGTGCCAGCAGTTCTTCTTCACTCGGCGAGCAGTACTTC CASSSSSLGEQYF
TRBD1 18 once TRBJ1-4 TRBV4-1 TGCGCCAGCAGCCAAGTAAGTAATTTGACAGGGGGCGAGGAAAAACTGTTTTTT CASSQVSNLTGGEEKLFF
- 15 - TRBJ2-7 TRBV5-1 TGCGCCAGCAGCTCCGGGGTTACTTCGGGACTGGAGCAGTACTTC CASSSGVTSGLEQYF
TRBD1 16 - TRBJ2-4 TRBV27 TGTGCCAGCGGACCAAGGGGCCCGGGACAGTGGGACATTCAGTACTTC CASGPRGPGQWDIQYF
TRBD2 19 once TRBJ2-3 TRBV4-1 TGCGCCAGCAGCCAAGACTCTAGCGGGAGGCCCGGGTCCACAGATACGCAGTATTTT CASSQDSSGRPGSTDTQYF
TRBD1 14 - TRBJ1-2 TRBV29-1 TGCAGCGTTGAACCGACAGGGGGTAGCTATGGCTACACCTTC CSVEPTGGSYGYTF
TRBD2 17 - TRBJ2-1 TRBV18 TGTGCCAGCTCAGAACTAGCGGGGTCCCTCTCCTACAATGAGCAGTTCTTC CASSELAGSLSYNEQFF
TRBD1 15 once TRBJ2-2 TRBV28 TGTGCCAGCAGCCCAAGACAGGGTGGGACCGGGGAGCTGTTTTTT CASSPRQGGTGELFF
- 16 - TRBJ1-2 TRBV5-6 TGTGCCAGCAGCTTTAATCGACTCATAGCTAACTATGGCTACACCTTC CASSFNRLIANYGYTF
- 14 - TRBJ2-4 TRBV7-2 TGTGCCAGCAGCTTAGATCGCCGGAGAAACATTCAGTACTTC CASSLDRRRNIQYF
- 14 - TRBJ1-2 TRBV7-9 TGTGCCAGCAGCTTAGGAGTAGGGGGATATGGCTACACCTTC CASSLGVGGYGYTF
TRBD2 16 - TRBJ2-1 TRBV9 TGTGCCAGCAGCCACGGATCGGCTAGCGGGGGTAGTGAGCAGTTCTTC CASSHGSASGGSEQFF
- 14 - TRBJ1-5 TRBV21-1 TGTGCCAGCAGCAAACCCGTTAGCAATCAGCCCCAGCATTTT CASSKPVSNQPQHF
- 14 - TRBJ2-3 TRBV6-5 TGTGCCAGCAGCCCCCCATTCGGAGGAGATACGCAGTATTTT CASSPPFGGDTQYF
TRBD1 18 - TRBJ2-6 TRBV19 TGTGCCAGTAGTATCCGGGGACAGGCGTACTCTGGGGCCAACGTCCTGACTTTC CASSIRGQAYSGANVLTF
- 15 once TRBJ2-7 TRBV19 TGTGCCAGTAGTCCTAAACTAGGCCTTTCTTCCGAGCAGTACTTC CASSPKLGLSSEQYF
- 13 few TRBJ2-1 TRBV29-1 TGCAGCGTTGTGGGTGGAGCCTACAATGAGCAGTTCTTC CSVVGGAYNEQFF
TRBD1 17 - TRBJ1-6 TRBV5-5 TGTGCCAGCAGCTTCGGCCCGGGGACAGGCGGAAATTCACCCCTCCACTTT CASSFGPGTGGNSPLHF
- 14 once TRBJ2-7 TRBV9 TGTGCCAGCAGCGTAGGCCAGGGGAAGACCGAGCAGTACTTC CASSVGQGKTEQYF
- 15 once TRBJ1-4 TRBV7-9 TGTGCCAGCAGCTTAACGAGCCAGACAAATGAAAAACTGTTTTTT CASSLTSQTNEKLFF
TRBD2 18 - TRBJ2-5 TRBV5-1 TGCGCCAGCAGCTCCCGTCCCGGGACTAGCGGGAGCGGAGAGACCCAGTACTTC CASSSRPGTSGSGETQYF
TRBD1 14 - TRBJ1-5 TRBV27 TGTGCCAGCAGTCCGGGACAGGGATTTCGGCCCCAGCATTTT CASSPGQGFRPQHF
TRBD1 15 - TRBJ1-1 TRBV28 TGTGCCACCTCCTTCCGGGACAGGGGAGAAGTCGTAGCTTTCTTT CATSFRDRGEVVAFF
TRBD1 15 few TRBJ1-6 TRBV5-1 TGCGCCAGCAGCTCCACAGGGGGAAGGAATTCACCCCTCCACTTT CASSSTGGRNSPLHF
TRBD1 17 - TRBJ2-6 TRBV24-1 TGTGCCACCAGTGATGCCACAGGGGGCCCTGGGGCCAACGTCCTGACTTTC CATSDATGGPGANVLTF
TRBD2 14 - TRBJ2-7 TRBV6-2/TRBV6-3 TGTGCCAGCAGCCAAGCGGGAGCCATCTACGAGCAGTACTTC CASSQAGAIYEQYF
TRBD1 18 - TRBJ2-6 TRBV18 TGTGCCAGCTCACCCGGGACAGGGACTATTACTGGGGCCAACGTCCTGACTTTC CASSPGTGTITGANVLTF
TRBD2 17 - TRBJ2-1 TRBV7-9 TGTGCCAGCAGCTTAACCCCACCTCGCGGGAGTCGGAATGAGCAGTTCTTC CASSLTPPRGSRNEQFF
TRBD2 15 - TRBJ2-7 TRBV7-9 TGTGCCAGCAGCACAACTAGCGGGATAGCAGAAGAGCAGTACTTC CASSTTSGIAEEQYF
TRBD2 16 - TRBJ2-1 TRBV5-1 TGCGCCAGCAGCTTGGAACGCGGCGGGAGGGGCAATGAGCAGTTCTTC CASSLERGGRGNEQFF
- 15 - TRBJ1-2 TRBV6-5 TGTGCCAGCAGTTACTCCGGGACGGACTATCGTGGCTACACCTTC CASSYSGTDYRGYTF
TRBD2 17 - TRBJ2-7 TRBV28 TGTGCCAGCAGCCGAGGACTAGCGGGTAAACTTAGATCCGAGCAGTACTTC CASSRGLAGKLRSEQYF
TRBD1 14 once TRBJ1-1 TRBV5-1 TGCGCCAGCAGGACAGGGTCCCTGAACACTGAAGCTTTCTTT CASRTGSLNTEAFF
TRBD2 17 few TRBJ2-7 TRBV28 TGTGCCAGCAGTTCCACTTACGGTAGCGGGGCTTCCTACGAGCAGTACTTC CASSSTYGSGASYEQYF
- 15 - TRBJ2-1 TRBV5-4 TGTGCCAGCAGCCTACGGGTAGCGGAAGTCAATGAGCAGTTCTTC CASSLRVAEVNEQFF
TRBD1 15 - TRBJ2-5 TRBV6-4 TGTGCCAGCACAGGCCCGGGACAGGGGGCCGAGACCCAGTACTTC CASTGPGQGAETQYF
- 15 - TRBJ1-5 TRBV27 TGTGCCAGCAGTTTCTCGACAGTAGGCAATCAGCCCCAGCATTTT CASSFSTVGNQPQHF
TRBD2 15 - TRBJ2-7 TRBV7-9 TGTGCCAGCAGCTCCCCTGATCAGCGGGAGAGGAAGCAGTACTTC CASSSPDQRERKQYF
TRBD1 16 few TRBJ1-4 TRBV4-1 TGCGCCAGCAGCCCGGGACAGGGGGCAACTAATGAAAAACTGTTTTTT CASSPGQGATNEKLFF
TRBD1 12 - TRBJ1-2 TRBV6-5 TGTGCCAGCACCCCAGGGGGCGATGGCTACACCTTC CASTPGGDGYTF
TRBD2 18 - TRBJ2-1 TRBV3-1/TRBV3-2 TGTGCCAGCAGCCAAGACTCTCCGGGACTAGTCCCTTACAATGAGCAGTTCTTC CASSQDSPGLVPYNEQFF
- 16 - TRBJ2-7 TRBV15 TGTGCCACCAGCAAGGAGGGGGCCGAGAGCTCCTACGAGCAGTACTTC CATSKEGAESSYEQYF
TRBD1 14 once TRBJ2-7 TRBV27 TGTGCCAGCAGGACCGGGACAGGGTCCTACGAGCAGTACTTC CASRTGTGSYEQYF
- 14 - TRBJ1-1 TRBV7-8 TGTGCCAGCAGCTTAGCGTACAGGAACACTGAAGCTTTCTTT CASSLAYRNTEAFF
TRBD2 15 - TRBJ2-1 TRBV14 TGTGCCAGCAGCCAAGTAGGAGGGCTAGCGGGAGGGCAGTTCTTC CASSQVGGLAGGQFF
TRBD2 17 - TRBJ2-3 TRBV11-2 TGTGCCAGCAGCCCGCGGACTAGCGGGATTGGGGCAGATACGCAGTATTTT CASSPRTSGIGADTQYF
- 12 - TRBJ2-2 TRBV29-1 TGCAGCGTTGACAGTGACACCGGGGAGCTGTTTTTT CSVDSDTGELFF